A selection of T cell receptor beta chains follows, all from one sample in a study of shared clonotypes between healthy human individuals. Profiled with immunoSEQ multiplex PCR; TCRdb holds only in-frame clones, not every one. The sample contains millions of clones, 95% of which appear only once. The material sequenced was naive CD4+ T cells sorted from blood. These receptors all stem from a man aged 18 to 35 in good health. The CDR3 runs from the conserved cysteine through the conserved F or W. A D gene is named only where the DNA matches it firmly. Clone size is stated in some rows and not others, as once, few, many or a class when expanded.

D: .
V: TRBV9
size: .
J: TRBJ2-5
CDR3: CASSATGTQYF
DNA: TGTGCCAGCAGCGCCACGGGGACCCAGTACTTC

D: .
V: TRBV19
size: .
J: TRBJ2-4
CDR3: CASAQSRNIQYF
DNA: TGTGCCAGTGCCCAGTCTAGGAACATTCAGTACTTC

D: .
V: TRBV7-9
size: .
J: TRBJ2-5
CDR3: CASSLGEGGQETQYF
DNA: TGTGCCAGCAGCTTAGGAGAGGGCGGTCAAGAGACCCAGTACTTC

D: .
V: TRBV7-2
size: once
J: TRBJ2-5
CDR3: CASSLEAGAPETQYF
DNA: TGTGCCAGCAGCTTAGAAGCAGGGGCTCCAGAGACCCAGTACTTC

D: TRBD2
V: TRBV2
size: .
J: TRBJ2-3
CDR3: CASSQNGLAATDTQYF
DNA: TGTGCCAGCAGTCAAAACGGACTAGCGGCCACAGATACGCAGTATTTT

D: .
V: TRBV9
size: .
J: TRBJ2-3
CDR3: CASSVEGTSVIDTQYF
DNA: TGTGCCAGCAGCGTAGAAGGGACCTCCGTGATAGATACGCAGTATTTT

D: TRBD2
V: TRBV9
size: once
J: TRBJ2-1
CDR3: CASSVDAGGPRNEQFF
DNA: TGTGCCAGCAGCGTAGACGCGGGAGGGCCTAGGAATGAGCAGTTCTTC

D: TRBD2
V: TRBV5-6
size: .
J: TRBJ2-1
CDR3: CASSVRGLAGGRGYNEQFF
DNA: TGTGCCAGCAGCGTCCGGGGACTAGCGGGAGGTCGGGGATACAATGAGCAGTTCTTC

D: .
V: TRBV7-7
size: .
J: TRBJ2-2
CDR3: CASSLKGNTGELFF
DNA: TGTGCTAGCAGCTTAAAGGGGAACACCGGGGAGCTGTTTTTT

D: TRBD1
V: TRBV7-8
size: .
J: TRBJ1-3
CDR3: CASSSRQGSSGNTIYF
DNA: TGTGCCAGCAGCTCGAGACAGGGGAGTTCTGGAAACACCATATATTTT

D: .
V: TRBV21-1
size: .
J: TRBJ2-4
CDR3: CASRDSNSLAKNIQYF
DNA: TGTGCCAGCAGGGACAGCAATTCCCTAGCCAAAAACATTCAGTACTTC

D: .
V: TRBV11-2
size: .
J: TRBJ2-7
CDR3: CASRRGAQSYEQYF
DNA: TGTGCCAGCAGACGGGGGGCGCAATCCTACGAGCAGTACTTC

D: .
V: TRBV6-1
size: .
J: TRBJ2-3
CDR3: CASSEALQGPRQFTDTQYF
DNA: TGTGCCAGCAGTGAAGCGCTTCAAGGTCCGAGGCAGTTCACAGATACGCAGTATTTT

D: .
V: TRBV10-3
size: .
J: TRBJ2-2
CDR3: CAISVRTMNTGELFF
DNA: TGTGCCATCAGTGTTCGGACTATGAACACCGGGGAGCTGTTTTTT

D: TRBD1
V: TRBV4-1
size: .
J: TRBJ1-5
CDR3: CASSQPRTGYSNQPQHF
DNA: TGCGCCAGCAGCCAACCCAGGACAGGTTATAGCAATCAGCCCCAGCATTTT

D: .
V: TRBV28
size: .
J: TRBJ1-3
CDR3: CASSFRGDSGGNTIYF
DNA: TGTGCCAGCAGTTTTCGAGGTGATAGTGGAGGAAACACCATATATTTT

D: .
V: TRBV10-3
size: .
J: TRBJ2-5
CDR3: CAISGGVETQYF
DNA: TGTGCCATCAGTGGAGGGGTTGAGACCCAGTACTTC

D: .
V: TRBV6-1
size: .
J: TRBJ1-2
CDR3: CASSEPGANYGYTF
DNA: TGTGCCAGCAGTGAGCCGGGAGCTAACTATGGCTACACCTTC

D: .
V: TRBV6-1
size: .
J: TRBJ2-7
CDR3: CASSWGGTSYEQYF
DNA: TGTGCCAGCAGTTGGGGGGGCACCTCCTACGAGCAGTACTTC

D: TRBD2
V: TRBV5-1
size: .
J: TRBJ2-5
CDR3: CASSSGGTQETQYF
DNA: TGCGCCAGCAGTAGCGGGGGGACCCAAGAGACCCAGTACTTC

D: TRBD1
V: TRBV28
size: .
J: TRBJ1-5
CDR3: CASSTSTGGGQPQHF
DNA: TGTGCCAGCAGCACGAGTACAGGGGGCGGTCAGCCCCAGCATTTT

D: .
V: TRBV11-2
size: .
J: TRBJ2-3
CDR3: CASSLAPAGLGDTQYF
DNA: TGTGCCAGCAGCTTAGCTCCGGCAGGGTTGGGAGATACGCAGTATTTT

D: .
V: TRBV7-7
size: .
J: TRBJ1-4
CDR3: CASSLGNASLF
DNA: TGTGCTAGCAGCTTAGGGAACGCCAGTCTTTTT

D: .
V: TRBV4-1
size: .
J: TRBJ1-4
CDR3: CASSQDLLLDEKLFF
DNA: TGCGCCAGCAGCCAAGATCTTCTGCTCGATGAAAAACTGTTTTTT

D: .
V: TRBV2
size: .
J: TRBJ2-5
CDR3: CASRRDFQETQYF
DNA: TGTGCCAGCAGACGGGACTTCCAAGAGACCCAGTACTTC

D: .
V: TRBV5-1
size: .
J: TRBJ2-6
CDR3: CASSPPGTGANVLTF
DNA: TGCGCCAGCAGCCCCCCAGGGACCGGGGCCAACGTCCTGACTTTC

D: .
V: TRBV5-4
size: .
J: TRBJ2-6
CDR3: CASSTLGEAGANVLTF
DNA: TGTGCCAGCAGCACGCTAGGGGAGGCCGGGGCCAACGTCCTGACTTTC

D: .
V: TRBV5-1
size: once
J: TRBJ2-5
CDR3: CASSLMGGETQYF
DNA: TGCGCCAGCAGCTTGATGGGAGGAGAGACCCAGTACTTC

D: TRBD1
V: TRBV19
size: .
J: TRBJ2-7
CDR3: CASSKGQAYEQYF
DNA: TGTGCCAGTAGTAAAGGACAGGCCTACGAGCAGTACTTC

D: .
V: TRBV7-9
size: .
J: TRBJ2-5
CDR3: CASIQATGETQYF
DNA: TGTGCCAGCATACAGGCAACTGGAGAGACCCAGTACTTC

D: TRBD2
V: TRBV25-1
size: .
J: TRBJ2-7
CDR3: CASSTNIYRTSGYYEQYF
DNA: TGTGCCAGCAGCACAAACATCTATCGGACTAGCGGATACTACGAGCAGTACTTC

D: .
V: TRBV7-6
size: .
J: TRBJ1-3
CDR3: CASSRPGPTRSGNTIYF
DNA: TGTGCCAGCAGCCGACCGGGACCAACCCGCTCTGGAAACACCATATATTTT

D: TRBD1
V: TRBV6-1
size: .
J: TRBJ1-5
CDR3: CASSVDRGRDQPQHF
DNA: TGTGCCAGCAGTGTGGACAGGGGGCGCGATCAGCCCCAGCATTTT

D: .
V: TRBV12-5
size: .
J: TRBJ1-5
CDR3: CASGLPGGQSNQPQHF
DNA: TGTGCTAGTGGTCTCCCCGGAGGGCAGAGCAATCAGCCCCAGCATTTT

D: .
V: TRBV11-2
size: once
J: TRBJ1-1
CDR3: CASSSDLQTVSF
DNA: TGTGCCAGCAGCTCGGACTTACAGACAGTCTCGTTT

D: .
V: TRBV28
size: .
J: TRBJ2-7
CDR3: CASSPATSQVSEQYF
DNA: TGTGCCAGCAGTCCGGCAACTTCTCAGGTATCCGAGCAGTACTTC

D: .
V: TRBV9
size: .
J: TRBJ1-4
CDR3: CASSVGGKDEKLFF
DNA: TGTGCCAGCAGCGTAGGGGGGAAGGATGAAAAACTGTTTTTT

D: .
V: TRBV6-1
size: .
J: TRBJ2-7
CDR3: CASSEHTDYEQYF
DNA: TGTGCCAGCAGTGAACACACCGACTACGAGCAGTACTTC

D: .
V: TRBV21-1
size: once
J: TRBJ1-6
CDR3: CASSSPTGTQPPLHF
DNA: TGTGCCAGCAGCAGTCCGACAGGTACTCAACCACCCCTCCACTTT

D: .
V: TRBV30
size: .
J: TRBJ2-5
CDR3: CAWTLEAGAQYF
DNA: TGTGCCTGGACCCTCGAGGCCGGGGCCCAGTACTTC

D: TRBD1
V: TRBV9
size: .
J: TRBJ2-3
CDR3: CASSVARGQDTDTQYF
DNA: TGTGCCAGCAGCGTAGCTCGGGGACAGGACACAGATACGCAGTATTTT

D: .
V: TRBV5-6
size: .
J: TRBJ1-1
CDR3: CASSLQGTEAFF
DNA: TGTGCCAGCTCACTTCAGGGCACTGAAGCTTTCTTT